This T cell receptor beta chain was identified during a study of blood T cell repertoires in COVID-19. In the study's own analysis: Scientists estimated how many nucleated cells there were by amplifying reference gene primers. This table comes from immunoSEQ multiplex PCR, and its TCRdb copy is limited to in-frame clones, with some not included. Clonal size and the V and J genes are those of that table, whereas D and trimming came from the DNA. This sample carries fewer than 130,000 clones, 75% to 80% of them seen once, and the ten largest clones take approximately 16%. The CDR3 runs 12 residues. CDR1 is MNHEY and CDR2 is SVGEGT in the germline V gene. Trimming took off 2 bases at V and 9 bases at J, with 8 bases between the two ends.

What was sequenced was peripheral blood. The origin of this receptor is an elderly woman with active or convalescent COVID-19. The chain uses TRBV6-2 or TRBV6-3 and TRBJ1-5; tentatively, D is TRBD1 (5 bases). CDR3 bases: TGTGCCAGCAGTTACCCCAGGGTGCCCCAGCATTTT. Amino acids: CASSYPRVPQHF.